The 12 T cell receptor beta chains listed next were all sequenced from one sample in a study of immune evolution from preneoplasia to lung adenocarcinoma. Assay used: immunoSEQ multiplex PCR; TCRdb lists only in-frame clones, some missing. The repertoire holds several thousand clones, approximately 75% seen once, with approximately 8.7% in the top ten. Sequencing was done on a sample of FFPE adjacent normal lung tissue. The receptors derive from a person between 60 and 80 years old with lung adenocarcinoma.

The genes are TRBV19 and TRBJ2-7; possible D gene TRBD1, 5 bases. This CDR3 is built from 13 residues. V was clipped by 5 bases and J by 4 bases, with 12 bases between them. Germline lookup yields CDR1 LNHDA and CDR2 SQIVND (reference sequence). Written as DNA, the CDR3 is TGTGCCAGTAGTGCTTCCCAGGGTTACGAGCAGTACTTC. This encodes CASSASQGYEQYF.

The chain recombines TRBV29-1 with TRBJ1-1, with no clear D. The CDR3 totals 13 residues. V dropped 4 bases and J dropped 5 bases, with 14 bases sitting between them. CDR1 and CDR2 (germline): SQVTM, ANQGSEA. In DNA form, the CDR3 reads TGCAGCGTTGCAATAAGGGTTGAGACTGAAGCTTTCTTT. Protein: CSVAIRVETEAFF.

This clone was found once. The chain joins TRBV7-2 to TRBJ2-7; possibly TRBD1 for D (6 bases). Deletions cut 3 bases from V and 2 bases from J, with 11 bases between. The CDR3 sequence is 14 residues long. From germline, CDR1 is SGHTA and CDR2 FQGNSA. CDR3 region: CASSFGQGTYEQYF. The CDR3 DNA is TGTGCCAGCAGCTTCGGTCAGGGGACCTACGAGCAGTACTTC.

This clone was recorded only once. The chain combines TRBV18 with TRBJ1-1, with D perhaps matching TRBD1 (5 bases). V dropped 3 bases and J dropped 1 base, with 12 bases sitting between them. This CDR3 has 15 residues. Germline assignment: CDR1 KGHSH and CDR2 LQKENI. The DNA of the CDR3 is TGTGCCAGCTCACCGCTGGGACGGCAGAACACTGAAGCTTTCTTT. Its protein is CASSPLGRQNTEAFF.

The gene calls are TRBV9 and TRBJ2-3; either TRBD1 or TRBD2 may fit D (5 bases each). CDR3 length equals 15 residues. Germline assignment: CDR1 SGDLS and CDR2 YYNGEE. V shed 0 bases and J shed 4 bases, with 12 bases lying between them. CDR3 protein: CASSVAGTAADTQYF. CDR3 nucleotide sequence: TGTGCCAGCAGCGTAGCCGGGACCGCGGCAGATACGCAGTATTTT.

The chain carries TRBV6-1 and TRBJ2-7; TRBD2 matches 8 bases. The CDR3 contains 15 residues. CDR1 is MNHNS and CDR2 is SASEGT in the germline V gene. Trimming at V came to 1 base and at J to 3 bases, leaving 5 bases not matched to a gene. The CDR3 nucleotides read TGTGCCAGCAGTGAAGGTCCTAGCGGGCGCTACGAGCAGTACTTC. Translation gives CASSEGPSGRYEQYF.

The genes are TRBV18 and TRBJ2-7; 9 positions match TRBD1. Germline CDR1 and CDR2: KGHSH and LQKENI. Trimming at V came to 6 bases and at J to 7 bases, leaving 7 bases not matched to a gene. This CDR3 comprises 13 residues. The CDR3 here is CASSLETGGEQYF. The CDR3 nucleotides read TGTGCCAGCTCTCTCGAGACAGGGGGAGAGCAGTACTTC.

The CDR3 DNA sequence: TGTGCCAGCAGCGTAACCGCGGGAGTCTCCGAGCAGTACTTC. Its translation is CASSVTAGVSEQYF. The gene calls are TRBV7-9 and TRBJ2-7; 7 bases are shared with TRBD2. Germline CDR1 is SEHNR and CDR2 is FQNEAQ (reference sequence). V gave up 5 bases and J gave up 6 bases; unmatched junction bases: 10. The CDR3 totals 14 residues.

The chain carries TRBV29-1 and TRBJ1-4; a weak D match, TRBD1 (5 bases). Germline-derived CDR1 and CDR2 are SQVTM and ANQGSEA. This CDR3 contains 15 residues. The V end was cut by 4 bases, the J end by 5 bases, with 17 bases between. Here the CDR3 DNA reads TGCAGCGTTGCTGACCCGGGACCCCTAAATGAAAAACTGTTTTTT. Its protein is CSVADPGPLNEKLFF.

V usage is TRBV7-9 and J usage is TRBJ2-5; D is perhaps TRBD1 or TRBD2 (5 bases each). Trimming shortened V by 5 bases and J by 1 base, and 11 bases separated the two germline ends. There are 14 residues in the CDR3. Germline assignment: CDR1 SEHNR and CDR2 FQNEAQ (reference sequence). The CDR3: CASSGGRSQETQYF. CDR3 DNA: TGTGCCAGCAGCGGGGGACGGTCCCAAGAGACCCAGTACTTC.

This clone was observed a handful of times. V gene TRBV4-2 combines with J gene TRBJ1-4; D unresolved. The germline gives CDR1 LGHNA, CDR2 YNFKEQ. Trimming removed 3 bases at V and 8 bases at J, with 10 bases between. The CDR3 spans 13 residues. This chain's CDR3 is CASSQLTTEKLFF. For the CDR3, the DNA is TGTGCCAGCAGCCAGCTTACTACAGAAAAACTGTTTTTT.

The J gene is TRBJ1-1, the V gene TRBV2, with D maybe TRBD1 (6 bases). The CDR3 extends over 14 amino acids. V lost 5 bases, J lost 2 bases, and 12 bases lay in between. Germline values: CDR1 SNHLY, CDR2 FYNNEI. The CDR3 nucleotides read TGTGCCAGCAGTCTCGGACAGAGCAACACTGAAGCTTTCTTT. Amino acids: CASSLGQSNTEAFF.